This TCR beta chain was captured in a study of T cells in Graves' hyperthyroidism and ophthalmopathy. Germline CDR1 DFQATT, CDR2 SNEGSKA (reference sequence). This CDR3 has 18 amino acids. V shed 0 bases, J shed 5 bases, and the junction held 15 bases outside the gene matches. Researchers amplified the TCR beta CDR3 regions from RNA transcripts. A set of HTBI primers served as the primers for a first-round RT-PCR of the TCR CDR3. Using its own MiXCR run on the multiplex PCR reads, TCRdb lists one record per CDR3 protein. The table has hundreds of thousands of distinct CDR3 sequences, 15% to 17% seen once. Patients aged 18 to 65 had newly diagnosed hyperthyroidism lasting under 2 months. Each 10 ml fresh peripheral blood draw supplied the PBMCs.

The rearrangement links TRBV20-1 to TRBJ2-7; 11 bases fit TRBD2. The sequence was collected from a woman aged 18-29 years with Graves' hyperthyroidism. The specimen sequenced was blood. The CDR3 reads CSARDTLAGGKYNNEQYF. The DNA for the CDR3 is TGCAGTGCTAGAGATACCCTAGCGGGAGGTAAATACAATAACGAGCAGTACTTC.